This T cell receptor (beta chain) was recovered during a study of blood T cells in healthy people across ages (dated by TCRdb to the mid-2010s). Regarding the study in general: In model experiments, roughly one uniquely barcoded TCR beta cDNA molecule per two T cells was captured by template switching. To track age-related changes in TCR beta repertoire diversity, the study relied on deep sequencing normalized with unique cDNA molecular identifiers. The donors were split into four age groups: young (average around 15 years), middle-aged (about 40), aged (roughly 65) and long-lived (roughly 88). To avoid experimental bias, donors of different ages were spread randomly across the sequencing lanes. Two additional independent replicas of 1 million unique cDNA reads from the same blood draw were analyzed for two donors (one aged 18 to 30 and one aged 80 or older). General conclusions and limits of the study: Estimates of total diversity based on one million sequenced T cells were regarded as lower bounds and as underestimates. Bulk unsorted PBMC profiling prevented conclusive comparison of naive and antigen-experienced compartments. The percentage of naive T cells measured by flow cytometry correlated strongly with observed TCR beta diversity. As age increased, observed TCR beta diversity per million T cells dropped in a roughly linear way, and a significant reduction was already evident by age about 36. Because the CMV infection status of the donors was unknown, age-related changes in expanded clonotypes may potentially have been confounded. Compared with the aged group, more naive CD4+ T cells, fewer expanded clones and increased TCR diversity were shown by the long-lived group, suggesting age selection.

The CDR3 holds 16 amino acids from the cysteine to the phenylalanine. Just CDR3 DNA is preserved here, 48 bases in frame from base 1. CDR1 is given as SGHRS and CDR2 as YFSETQ, both from the germline V gene. The library was made by 5' RACE. TCRdb records Illumina HiSeq 2500 as the sequencer. A second roughly 6 to 12 cycle PCR used a sample-barcoded 5' primer and a J-beta primer mix. A template-switch 5' adaptor carrying 12 random nucleotides introduced a unique molecular identifier onto each TCR beta cDNA molecule. Each sample yielded at least 2.5 million CDR3-containing paired-end reads. All of the RNA was converted into first-strand cDNA using the Mint cDNA synthesis kit, with a TRBC-specific oligonucleotide serving as the primer. Following uracil-DNA glycosylase treatment, all cDNA underwent a first 18-cycle PCR with the universal primers M1SS and BC2_uni_R. Regarding the original processing steps: For normalization, 1 million high-quality reads, each with a distinct molecular identifier, were randomly selected from each sample. Reads sharing molecular identifiers were discarded rather than binned into consensus sequences. MiTCR, set to a Q25 quality threshold and the strictest error-elimination algorithm, was used for CDR3 identification, clonotype clustering and error correction. A nonparametric unseen species model with Euler transformation was used to estimate lower-bound total TCR beta diversity. TCRdb's own reprocessing of the public reads used fastp at Q25 and MiXCR and kept productive beta chains. CDR3 protein duplicates are merged, each entry listing the most common genes and DNA. None of the V and J calls come from the authors' own analysis; TCRdb made them. The sample table holds approximately 900,000 distinct CDR3 sequences, of which 48% were seen once. The ten most abundant clones make up about an eighth of the sample.

Donors were a few dozen systemically healthy Caucasian individuals from Russia aged about 6 to 100 years. Each donor gave 9 to 10 milliliters of peripheral blood, collected into EDTA-treated Vacutainer tubes. Ficoll-Paque density-gradient centrifugation was used to isolate PBMCs, with at least 6.5 million per sample. Trizol reagent was used to extract total RNA from PBMCs, with at least 6 micrograms per sample. For every donor, an aliquot of PBMCs went through flow cytometry to measure the percentages of naive CD45RAhigh/CD27high T cells. A remark on this clonotype: There is no known antigen for this receptor. Relative to the germline gene, one junction end is altered; a read error may explain this.

Here the chain combines TRBV5-1 and TRBJ1-4, with a tentative D gene TRBD1 over 5 matching bases. The sequence was obtained from a young man in good health. Input material: blood. In nucleotide form, the sequence is TGCGCCGGCAGCCATGGATCGGGGGGAACTAATGAAAAACTGTTTTTT. Its coded protein is CAGSHGSGGTNEKLFF.